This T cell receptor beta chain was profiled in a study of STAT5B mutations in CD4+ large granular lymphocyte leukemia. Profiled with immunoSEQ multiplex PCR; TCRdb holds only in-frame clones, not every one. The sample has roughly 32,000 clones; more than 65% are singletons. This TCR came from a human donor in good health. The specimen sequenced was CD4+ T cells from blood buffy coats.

The CDR3, as DNA: TGCGCCAGCAGCCAGAGACAGGGGGCTAGGGAGCAGTACTTC. Its translation is CASSQRQGAREQYF. The chain links TRBV4-3 to TRBJ2-7, with 10 bases fitting TRBD1. Germline V lookup: CDR1 LGHNA, CDR2 YSLEER. J lost 7 bases, V lost 3 bases, and 6 bases had no gene match. This CDR3 is built from 14 residues.